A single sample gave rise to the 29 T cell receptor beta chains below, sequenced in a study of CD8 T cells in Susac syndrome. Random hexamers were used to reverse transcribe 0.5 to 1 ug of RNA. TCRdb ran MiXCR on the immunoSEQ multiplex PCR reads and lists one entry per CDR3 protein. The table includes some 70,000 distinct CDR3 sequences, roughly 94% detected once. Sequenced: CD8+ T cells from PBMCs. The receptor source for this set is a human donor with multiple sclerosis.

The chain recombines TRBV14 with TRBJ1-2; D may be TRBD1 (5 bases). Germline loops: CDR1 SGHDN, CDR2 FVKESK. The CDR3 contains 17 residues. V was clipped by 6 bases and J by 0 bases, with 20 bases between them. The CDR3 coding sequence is TGTGCCAGCAGTCCAAACAGACAGCCCTTGGCTAACTATGGCTACACCTTC. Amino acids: CASSPNRQPLANYGYTF.

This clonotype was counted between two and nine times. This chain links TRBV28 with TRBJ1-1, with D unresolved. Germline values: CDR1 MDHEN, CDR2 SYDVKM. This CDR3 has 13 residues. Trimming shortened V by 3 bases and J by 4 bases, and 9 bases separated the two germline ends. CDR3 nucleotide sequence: TGTGCCAGCAGTTTGGGGTGGGGCACTGAAGCTTTCTTT. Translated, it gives CASSLGWGTEAFF. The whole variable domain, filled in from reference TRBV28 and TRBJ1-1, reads DVKVTQSSRYLVKRTGEKVFLECVQDMDHENMFWYRQDPGLGLRLIYFSYDVKMKEKGDIPEGYSVSREKKERFSLILESASTNQTSMYLCASSLGWGTEAFFGQGTRLTVV.

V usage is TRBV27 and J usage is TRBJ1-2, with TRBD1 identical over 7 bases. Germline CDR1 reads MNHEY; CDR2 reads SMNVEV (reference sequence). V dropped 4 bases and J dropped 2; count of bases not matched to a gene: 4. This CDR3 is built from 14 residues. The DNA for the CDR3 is TGTGCCAGCAGTTCACAGGGGTTGAACTATGGCTACACCTTC. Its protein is CASSSQGLNYGYTF.

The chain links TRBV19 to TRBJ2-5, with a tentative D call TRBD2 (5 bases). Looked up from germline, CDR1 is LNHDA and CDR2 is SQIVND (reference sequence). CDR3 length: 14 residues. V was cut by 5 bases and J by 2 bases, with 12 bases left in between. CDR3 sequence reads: CASSPREVQETQYF. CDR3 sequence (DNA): TGTGCCAGTAGTCCCCGGGAAGTACAAGAGACCCAGTACTTC.

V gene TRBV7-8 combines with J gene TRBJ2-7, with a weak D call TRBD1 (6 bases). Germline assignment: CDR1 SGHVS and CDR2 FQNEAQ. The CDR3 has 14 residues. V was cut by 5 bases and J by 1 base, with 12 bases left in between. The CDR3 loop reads CASSPRGGSYEQYF. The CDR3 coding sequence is TGTGCCAGCAGCCCCAGGGGTGGGTCCTACGAGCAGTACTTC.

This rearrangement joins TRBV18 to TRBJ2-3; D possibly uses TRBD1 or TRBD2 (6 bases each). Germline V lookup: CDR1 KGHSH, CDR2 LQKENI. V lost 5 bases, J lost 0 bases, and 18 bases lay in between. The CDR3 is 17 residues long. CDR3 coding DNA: TGTGCCAGCTCAGGGACATATAGCGGACCTAGCACAGATACGCAGTATTTT. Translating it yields CASSGTYSGPSTDTQYF.

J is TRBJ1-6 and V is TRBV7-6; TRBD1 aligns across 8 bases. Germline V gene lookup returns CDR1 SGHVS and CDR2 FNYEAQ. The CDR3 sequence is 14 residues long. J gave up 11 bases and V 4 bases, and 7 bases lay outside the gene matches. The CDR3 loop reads CASSYGQGNPPLHF. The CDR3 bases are TGTGCCAGCAGCTACGGACAGGGAAACCCACCCCTCCACTTT.

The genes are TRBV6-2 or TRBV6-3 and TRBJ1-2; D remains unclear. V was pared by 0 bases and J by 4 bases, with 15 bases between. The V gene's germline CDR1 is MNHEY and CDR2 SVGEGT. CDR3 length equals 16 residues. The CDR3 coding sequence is TGTGCCAGCAGTTACTCTAACGGCGGCGGCTCCTATGGCTACACCTTC. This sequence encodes CASSYSNGGGSYGYTF.

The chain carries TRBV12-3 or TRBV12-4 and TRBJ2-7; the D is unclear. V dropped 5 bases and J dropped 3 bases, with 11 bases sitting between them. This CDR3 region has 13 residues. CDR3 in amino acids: CASSPVGRYEQYF. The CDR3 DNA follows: TGTGCCAGCAGTCCGGTTGGTCGCTACGAGCAGTACTTC.

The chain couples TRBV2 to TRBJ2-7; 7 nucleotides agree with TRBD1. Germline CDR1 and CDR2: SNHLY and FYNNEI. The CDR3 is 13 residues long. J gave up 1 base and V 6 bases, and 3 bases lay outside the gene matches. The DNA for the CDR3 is TGTGCCAGCAGGACAGGGCAGTCCTACGAGCAGTACTTC. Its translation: CASRTGQSYEQYF.

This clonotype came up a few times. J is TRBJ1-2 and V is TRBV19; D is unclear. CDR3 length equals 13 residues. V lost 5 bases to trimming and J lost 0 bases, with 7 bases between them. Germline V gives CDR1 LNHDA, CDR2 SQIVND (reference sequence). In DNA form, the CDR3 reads TGTGCCAGTAGTGTCACAGCTAACTATGGCTACACCTTC. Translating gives CASSVTANYGYTF.

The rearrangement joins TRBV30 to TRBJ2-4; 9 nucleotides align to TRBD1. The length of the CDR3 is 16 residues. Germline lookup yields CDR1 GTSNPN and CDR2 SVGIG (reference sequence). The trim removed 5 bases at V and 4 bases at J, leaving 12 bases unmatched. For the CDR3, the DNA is TGTGCCTGGCGCCGTTGGGACAGGGTTTTGAAAAACATTCAGTACTTC. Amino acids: CAWRRWDRVLKNIQYF.

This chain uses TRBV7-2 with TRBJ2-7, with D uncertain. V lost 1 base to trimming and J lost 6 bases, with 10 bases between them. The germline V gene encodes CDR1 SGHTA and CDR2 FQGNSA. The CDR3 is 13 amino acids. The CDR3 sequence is CASSLVTSSEQYF. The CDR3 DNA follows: TGTGCCAGCAGCTTAGTTACCTCGTCCGAGCAGTACTTC.

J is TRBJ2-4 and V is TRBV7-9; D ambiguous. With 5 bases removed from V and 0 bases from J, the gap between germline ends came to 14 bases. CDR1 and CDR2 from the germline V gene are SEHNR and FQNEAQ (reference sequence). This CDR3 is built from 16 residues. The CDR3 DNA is TGTGCCAGCAGCAACCCACGCGAAATAGCCAAAAACATTCAGTACTTC. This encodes CASSNPREIAKNIQYF.

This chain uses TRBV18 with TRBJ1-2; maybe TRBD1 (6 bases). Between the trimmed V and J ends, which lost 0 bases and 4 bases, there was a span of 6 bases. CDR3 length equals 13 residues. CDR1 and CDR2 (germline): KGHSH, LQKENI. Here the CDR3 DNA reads TGTGCCAGCTCACCACCAGGGGGCTATGGCTACACCTTC. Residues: CASSPPGGYGYTF.

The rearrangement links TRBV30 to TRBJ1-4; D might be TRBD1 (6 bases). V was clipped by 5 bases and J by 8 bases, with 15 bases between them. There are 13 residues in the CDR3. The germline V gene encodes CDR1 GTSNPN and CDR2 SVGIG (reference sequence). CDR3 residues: CAWAGVVGEKLFF. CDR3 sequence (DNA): TGTGCCTGGGCAGGGGTTGTTGGGGAAAAACTGTTTTTT.

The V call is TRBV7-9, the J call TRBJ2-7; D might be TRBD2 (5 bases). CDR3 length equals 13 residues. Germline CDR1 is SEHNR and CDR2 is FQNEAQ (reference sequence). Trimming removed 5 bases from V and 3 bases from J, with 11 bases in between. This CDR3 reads CASSPSGIYEQYF. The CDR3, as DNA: TGTGCCAGCAGCCCTTCGGGGATCTACGAGCAGTACTTC.

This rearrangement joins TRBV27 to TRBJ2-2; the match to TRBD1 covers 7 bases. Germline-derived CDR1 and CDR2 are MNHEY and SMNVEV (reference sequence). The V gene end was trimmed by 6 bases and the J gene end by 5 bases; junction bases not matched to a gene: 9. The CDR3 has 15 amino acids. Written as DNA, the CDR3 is TGTGCCAGCAGGGACTCAGGGGGAAAGACCGGGGAGCTGTTTTTT. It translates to CASRDSGGKTGELFF.

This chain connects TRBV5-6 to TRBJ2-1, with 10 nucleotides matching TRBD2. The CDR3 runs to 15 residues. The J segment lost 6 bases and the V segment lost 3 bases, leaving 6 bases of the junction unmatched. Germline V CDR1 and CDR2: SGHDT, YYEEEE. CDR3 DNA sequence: TGTGCCAGCAGCTATCAGCGGGGGGGCGTCAATGAGCAGTTCTTC. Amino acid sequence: CASSYQRGGVNEQFF.

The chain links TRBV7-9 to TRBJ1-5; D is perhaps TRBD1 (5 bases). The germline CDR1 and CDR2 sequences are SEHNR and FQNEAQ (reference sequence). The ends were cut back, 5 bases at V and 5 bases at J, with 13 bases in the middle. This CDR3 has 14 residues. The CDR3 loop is CASSPEGEDQPQHF. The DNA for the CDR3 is TGTGCCAGCAGCCCAGAAGGGGAGGATCAGCCCCAGCATTTT.

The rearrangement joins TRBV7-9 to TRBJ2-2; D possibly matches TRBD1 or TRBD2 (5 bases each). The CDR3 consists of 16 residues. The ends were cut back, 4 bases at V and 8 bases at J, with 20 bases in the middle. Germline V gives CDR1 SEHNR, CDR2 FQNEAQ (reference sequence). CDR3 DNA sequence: TGTGCCAGCAGCTCCGTGTCAGGGACGCGGTCTGGGGAGCTGTTTTTT. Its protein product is CASSSVSGTRSGELFF.

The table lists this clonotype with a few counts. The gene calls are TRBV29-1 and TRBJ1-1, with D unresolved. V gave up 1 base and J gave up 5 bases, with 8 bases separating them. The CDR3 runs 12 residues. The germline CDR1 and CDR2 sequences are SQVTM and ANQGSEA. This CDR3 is CSVEVGGTEAFF. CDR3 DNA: TGCAGCGTTGAAGTCGGAGGGACTGAAGCTTTCTTT.

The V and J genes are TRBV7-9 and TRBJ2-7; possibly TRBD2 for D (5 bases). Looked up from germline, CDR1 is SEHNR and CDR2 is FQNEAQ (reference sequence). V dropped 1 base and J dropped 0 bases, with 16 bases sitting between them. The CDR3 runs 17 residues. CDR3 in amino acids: CASSLVGATENSYEQYF. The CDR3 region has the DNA TGTGCCAGCAGCTTAGTGGGAGCCACGGAAAACTCCTACGAGCAGTACTTC.

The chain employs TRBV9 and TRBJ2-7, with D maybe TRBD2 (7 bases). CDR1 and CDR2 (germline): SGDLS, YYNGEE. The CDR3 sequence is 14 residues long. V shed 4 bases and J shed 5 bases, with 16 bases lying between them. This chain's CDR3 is CASSLGGPSNEQYF. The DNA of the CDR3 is TGTGCCAGCAGCCTCGGGGGGCCGTCCAACGAGCAGTACTTC.

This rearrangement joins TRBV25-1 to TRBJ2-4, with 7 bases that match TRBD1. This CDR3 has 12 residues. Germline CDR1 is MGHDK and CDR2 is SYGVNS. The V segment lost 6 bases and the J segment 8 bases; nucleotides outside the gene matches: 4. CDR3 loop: CASSEGADIQYF. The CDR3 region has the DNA TGTGCCAGCAGCGAGGGGGCGGACATTCAGTACTTC. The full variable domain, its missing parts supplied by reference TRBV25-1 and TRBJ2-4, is EADIYQTPRYLVIGTGKKITLECSQTMGHDKMYWYQQDPGMELHLIHYSYGVNSTEKGDLSSESTVSRIRTEHFPLTLESARPSHTSQYLCASSEGADIQYFGAGTRLSVL.

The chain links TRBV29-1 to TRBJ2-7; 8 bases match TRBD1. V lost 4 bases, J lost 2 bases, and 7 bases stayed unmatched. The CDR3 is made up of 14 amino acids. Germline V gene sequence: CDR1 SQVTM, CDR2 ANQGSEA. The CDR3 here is CSVGQGFDTYEQYF. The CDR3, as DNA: TGCAGCGTTGGACAGGGGTTCGATACCTACGAGCAGTACTTC.

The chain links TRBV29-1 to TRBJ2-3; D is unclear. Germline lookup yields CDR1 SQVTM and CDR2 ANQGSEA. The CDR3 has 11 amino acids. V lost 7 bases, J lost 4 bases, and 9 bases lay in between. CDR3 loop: CSADLADTQYF. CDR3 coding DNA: TGCAGCGCAGATCTCGCAGATACGCAGTATTTT.

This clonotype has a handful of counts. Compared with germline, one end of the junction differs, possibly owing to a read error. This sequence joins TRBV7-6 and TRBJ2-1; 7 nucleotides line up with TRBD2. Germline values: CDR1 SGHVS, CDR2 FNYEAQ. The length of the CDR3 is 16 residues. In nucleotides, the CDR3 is TGTGCTAGCAGCTTAGGCAGCGGGGCTTACTACAATGAGCAGTTCTTC. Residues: CASSLGSGAYYNEQFF.

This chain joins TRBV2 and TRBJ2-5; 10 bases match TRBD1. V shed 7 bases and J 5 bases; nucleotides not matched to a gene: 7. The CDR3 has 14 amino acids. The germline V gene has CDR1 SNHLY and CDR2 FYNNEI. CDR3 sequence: CASTLGQGLETQYF. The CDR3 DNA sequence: TGTGCCAGCACCCTGGGACAGGGGTTGGAGACCCAGTACTTC.